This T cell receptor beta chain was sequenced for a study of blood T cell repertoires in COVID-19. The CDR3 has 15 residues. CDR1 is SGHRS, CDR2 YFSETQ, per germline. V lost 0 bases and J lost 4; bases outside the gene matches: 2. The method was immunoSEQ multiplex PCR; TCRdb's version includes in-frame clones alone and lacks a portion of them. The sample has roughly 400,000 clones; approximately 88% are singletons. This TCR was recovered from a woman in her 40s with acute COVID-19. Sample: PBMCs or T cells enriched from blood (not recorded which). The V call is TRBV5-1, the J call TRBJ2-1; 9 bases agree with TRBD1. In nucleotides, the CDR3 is TGCGCCAGCAGCTTGGACAGGGGGCTGTACAATGAGCAGTTCTTC. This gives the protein CASSLDRGLYNEQFF.